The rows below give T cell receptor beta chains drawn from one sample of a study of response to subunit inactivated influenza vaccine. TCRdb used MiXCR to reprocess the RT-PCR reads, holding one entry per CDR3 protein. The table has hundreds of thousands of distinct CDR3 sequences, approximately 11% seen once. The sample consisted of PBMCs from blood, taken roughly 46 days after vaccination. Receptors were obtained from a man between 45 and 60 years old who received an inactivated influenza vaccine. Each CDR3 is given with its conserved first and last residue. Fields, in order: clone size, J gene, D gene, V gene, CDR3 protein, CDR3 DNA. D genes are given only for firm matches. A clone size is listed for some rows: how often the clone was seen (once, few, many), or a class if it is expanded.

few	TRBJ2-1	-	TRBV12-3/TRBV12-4	CASSFSVRGAREQFF	TGTGCCAGCAGTTTCTCTGTAAGGGGGGCGCGGGAGCAGTTCTTC
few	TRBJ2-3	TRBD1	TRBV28	CASSSGGGGQGFSDTQYF	TGTGCCAGCAGTTCCGGGGGTGGGGGACAGGGTTTCTCAGATACGCAGTATTTT
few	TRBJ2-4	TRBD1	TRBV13	CASSLGRGQPTKLAKNIQYF	TGTGCCAGCAGCTTAGGCCGGGGACAGCCTACGAAACTAGCCAAAAACATTCAGTACTTC
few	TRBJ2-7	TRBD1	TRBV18	CASSPGVGTGVHEQYF	TGTGCCAGCTCACCAGGAGTCGGGACAGGGGTGCACGAGCAGTACTTC
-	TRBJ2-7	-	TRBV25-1	CASTPRYRAYEQYF	TGTGCCAGCACCCCAAGGTACAGAGCCTACGAGCAGTACTTC
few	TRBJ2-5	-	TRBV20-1	CSARSSRGGDQETQYF	TGCAGTGCTAGGTCCTCCAGGGGCGGGGACCAAGAGACCCAGTACTTC
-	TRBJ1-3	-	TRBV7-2	CASSLGSGFSGNTIYF	TGTGCCAGCAGCTTAGGGTCAGGGTTTTCTGGAAACACCATATATTTT
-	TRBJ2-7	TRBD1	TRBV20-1	CSARDLLGTGGPYEQYF	TGCAGTGCTAGAGATCTCCTGGGGACAGGGGGTCCCTACGAGCAGTACTTC
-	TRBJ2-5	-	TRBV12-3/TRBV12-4	CASSLGVRQGVGETQYF	TGTGCCAGCAGTTTAGGGGTTCGGCAGGGAGTGGGAGAGACCCAGTACTTC
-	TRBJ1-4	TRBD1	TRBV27	CASSLAPGGYEKLFF	TGTGCCAGCAGTTTAGCTCCAGGGGGTTATGAAAAACTGTTTTTT
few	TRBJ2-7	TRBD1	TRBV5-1	CASTPHPPGQGAYEQYF	TGCGCCAGCACTCCCCATCCCCCGGGACAGGGGGCCTACGAGCAGTACTTC
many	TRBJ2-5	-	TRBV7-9	CASSRSGVGETQYF	TGTGCCAGCAGCCGCTCGGGAGTAGGGGAGACCCAGTACTTC
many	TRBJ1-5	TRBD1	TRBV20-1	CSAKGQGGQPQHF	TGCAGTGCTAAGGGACAGGGGGGGCAGCCCCAGCATTTT
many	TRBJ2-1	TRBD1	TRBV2	CASSEVPTGDGEQFF	TGTGCCAGCAGTGAAGTCCCAACAGGGGATGGTGAGCAGTTCTTC
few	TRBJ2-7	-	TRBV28	CASSLHRRREQYF	TGTGCCAGCAGTTTACACCGACGGCGAGAGCAGTACTTC
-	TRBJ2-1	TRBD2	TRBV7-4	CAIGPRRLAEYNEQFF	TGTGCCATCGGCCCGCGCCGACTAGCCGAATACAATGAGCAGTTCTTC
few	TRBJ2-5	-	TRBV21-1	CASSKGPGRGEGQETQYF	TGTGCCAGCAGCAAAGGGCCTGGCAGGGGAGAGGGACAAGAGACCCAGTACTTC
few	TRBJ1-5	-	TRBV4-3	CASSQGGHGNQPQHF	TGCGCCAGCAGCCAAGGAGGGCATGGCAATCAGCCCCAGCATTTT
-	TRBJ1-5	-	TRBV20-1	CSASNGDSQPQHF	TGCAGTGCTAGCAACGGGGATAGCCAGCCCCAGCATTTT
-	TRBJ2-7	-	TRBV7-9	CASSLTTVGEQYF	TGTGCCAGCAGCTTAACTACCGTGGGGGAGCAGTACTTC
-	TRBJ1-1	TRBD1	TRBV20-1	CSAPDRSEAFF	TGCAGTGCTCCGGACAGGTCAGAAGCTTTCTTT
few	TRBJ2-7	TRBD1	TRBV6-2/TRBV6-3	CASRRQGVSYEQYF	TGTGCCAGCAGAAGACAGGGAGTATCCTACGAGCAGTACTTC
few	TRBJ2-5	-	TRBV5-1	CASSPEWGGQETQYF	TGCGCCAGCAGCCCGGAGTGGGGAGGCCAAGAGACCCAGTACTTC
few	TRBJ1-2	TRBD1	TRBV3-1	CASSATTRGASYTF	TGTGCCAGCAGCGCGACAACCAGGGGGGCGAGCTACACCTTC
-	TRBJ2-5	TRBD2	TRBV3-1	CASSLAGRQKTQYF	TGTGCCAGCAGCCTAGCGGGGCGCCAGAAGACCCAGTACTTC
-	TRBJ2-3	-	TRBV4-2	CASSTDNTDTQYF	TGTGCCAGCAGCACGGACAACACAGATACGCAGTATTTT
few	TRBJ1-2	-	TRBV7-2	CASSDMLINYGYTF	TGTGCCAGCAGCGATATGTTGATTAACTATGGCTACACCTTC
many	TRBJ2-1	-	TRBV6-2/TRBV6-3	CASGNNEQFF	TGTGCCAGCGGGAACAATGAGCAGTTCTTC
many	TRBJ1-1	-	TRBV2	CASSEAYTEAFF	TGTGCCAGCAGTGAAGCCTACACTGAAGCTTTCTTT